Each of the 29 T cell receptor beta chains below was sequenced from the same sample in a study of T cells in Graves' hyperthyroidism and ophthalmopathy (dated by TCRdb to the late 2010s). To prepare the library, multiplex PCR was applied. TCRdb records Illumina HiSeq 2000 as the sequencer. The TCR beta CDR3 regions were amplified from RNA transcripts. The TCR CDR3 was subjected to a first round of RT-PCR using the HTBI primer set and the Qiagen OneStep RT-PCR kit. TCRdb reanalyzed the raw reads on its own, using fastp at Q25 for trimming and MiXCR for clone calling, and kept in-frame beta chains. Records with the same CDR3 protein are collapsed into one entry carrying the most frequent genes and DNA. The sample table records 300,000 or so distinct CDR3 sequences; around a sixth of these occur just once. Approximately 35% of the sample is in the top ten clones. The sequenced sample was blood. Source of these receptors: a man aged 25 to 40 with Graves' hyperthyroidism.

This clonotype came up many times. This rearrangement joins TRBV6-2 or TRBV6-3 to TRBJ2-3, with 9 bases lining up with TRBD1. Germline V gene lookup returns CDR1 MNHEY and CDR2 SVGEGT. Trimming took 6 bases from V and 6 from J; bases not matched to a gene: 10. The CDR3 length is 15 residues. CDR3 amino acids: CASSRDRGTPDTQYF. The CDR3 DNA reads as TGTGCCAGCAGCCGCGACAGGGGGACCCCGGATACGCAGTATTTT.

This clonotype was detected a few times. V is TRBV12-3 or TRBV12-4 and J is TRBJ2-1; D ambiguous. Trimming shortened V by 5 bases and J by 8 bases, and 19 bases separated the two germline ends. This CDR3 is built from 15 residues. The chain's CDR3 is CASSVFSPEYDEQFF. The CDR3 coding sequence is TGTGCCAGCAGTGTTTTCAGTCCTGAGTACGATGAGCAGTTCTTC.

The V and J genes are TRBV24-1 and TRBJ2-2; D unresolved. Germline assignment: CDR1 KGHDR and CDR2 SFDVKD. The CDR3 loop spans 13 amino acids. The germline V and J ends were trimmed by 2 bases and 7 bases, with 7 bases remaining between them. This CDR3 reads CATSDSAVGELFF. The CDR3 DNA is TGTGCCACCAGTGATTCGGCAGTCGGGGAGCTGTTTTTT.

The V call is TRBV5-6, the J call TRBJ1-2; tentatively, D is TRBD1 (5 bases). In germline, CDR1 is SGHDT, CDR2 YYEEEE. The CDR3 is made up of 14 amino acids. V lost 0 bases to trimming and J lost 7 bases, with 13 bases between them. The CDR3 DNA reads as TGTGCCAGCAGCTTGGCCGCGACAGCGATTGGCTACACCTTC. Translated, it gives CASSLAATAIGYTF.

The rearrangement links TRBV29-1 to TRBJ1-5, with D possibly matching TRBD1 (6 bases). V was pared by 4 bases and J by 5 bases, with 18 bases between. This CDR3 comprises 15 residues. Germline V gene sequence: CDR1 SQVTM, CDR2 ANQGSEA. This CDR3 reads CSVVLGGDLYQPQHF. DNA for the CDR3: TGCAGCGTTGTTCTGGGGGGCGATTTATATCAGCCCCAGCATTTT. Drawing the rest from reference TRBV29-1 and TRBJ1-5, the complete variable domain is SAVISQKPSRDICQRGTSLTIQCQVDSQVTMMFWYRQQPGQSLTLIATANQGSEATYESGFVIDKFPISRPNLTFSTLTVSNMSPEDSSIYLCSVVLGGDLYQPQHFGDGTRLSIL.

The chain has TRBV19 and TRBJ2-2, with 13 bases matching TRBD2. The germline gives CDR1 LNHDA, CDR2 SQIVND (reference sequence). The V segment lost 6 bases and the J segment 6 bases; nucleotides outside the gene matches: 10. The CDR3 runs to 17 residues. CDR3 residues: CASSRLAGGPLAGELFF. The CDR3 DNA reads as TGTGCCAGTAGCCGACTAGCGGGAGGCCCCCTTGCCGGGGAGCTGTTTTTT.

CDR3 amino acids: CSAPGLATQYF. In nucleotides, the CDR3 is TGCAGTGCCCCGGGACTAGCGACCCAGTACTTC. The J gene is TRBJ2-5, the V gene TRBV20-1; 9 bases match TRBD2. Per the germline V gene, CDR1 is DFQATT and CDR2 is SNEGSKA (reference sequence). The CDR3 runs 11 residues. The V gene end was trimmed by 6 bases and the J gene end by 7 bases; junction bases not matched to a gene: 3.

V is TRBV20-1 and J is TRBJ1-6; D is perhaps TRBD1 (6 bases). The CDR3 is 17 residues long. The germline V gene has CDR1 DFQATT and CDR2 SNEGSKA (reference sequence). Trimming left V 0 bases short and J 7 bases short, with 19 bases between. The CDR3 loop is CSARDLAPTGRNSPLHF. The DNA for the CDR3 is TGCAGTGCTAGAGATCTCGCCCCCACAGGGCGCAATTCACCCCTCCACTTT.

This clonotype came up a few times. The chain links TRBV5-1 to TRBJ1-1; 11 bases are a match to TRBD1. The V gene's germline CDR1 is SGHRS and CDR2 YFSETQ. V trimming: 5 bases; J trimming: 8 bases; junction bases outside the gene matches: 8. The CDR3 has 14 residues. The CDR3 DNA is TGCGCCAGCAGTATGGACAGGGGGCCAGTAGAAGCTTTCTTT. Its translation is CASSMDRGPVEAFF.

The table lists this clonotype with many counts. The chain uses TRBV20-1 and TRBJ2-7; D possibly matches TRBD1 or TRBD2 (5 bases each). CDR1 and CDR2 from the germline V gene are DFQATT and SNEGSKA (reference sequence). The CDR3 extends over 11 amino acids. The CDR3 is CRARGVYEQYF. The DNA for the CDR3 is TGCAGGGCAAGAGGGGTCTACGAGCAGTACTTC.

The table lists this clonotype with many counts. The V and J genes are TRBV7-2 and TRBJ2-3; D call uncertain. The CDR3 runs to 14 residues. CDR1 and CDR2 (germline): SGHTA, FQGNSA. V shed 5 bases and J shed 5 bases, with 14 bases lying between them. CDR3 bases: TGTGCCAGCAGCCCCCAACCCCGCGGAGATACGCAGTATTTT. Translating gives CASSPQPRGDTQYF.

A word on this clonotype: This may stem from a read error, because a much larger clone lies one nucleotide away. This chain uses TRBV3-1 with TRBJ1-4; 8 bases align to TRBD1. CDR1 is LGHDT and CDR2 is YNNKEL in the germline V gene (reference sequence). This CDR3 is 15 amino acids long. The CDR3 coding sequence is TGTGCCAGCAGCCGGTCGGACAGGGATGTTGAAGAACTGTTTTTT. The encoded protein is CASSRSDRDVEELFF. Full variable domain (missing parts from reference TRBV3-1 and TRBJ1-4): DTAVSQTPKYLVTQMGNDKSIKCEQNLGHDTMYWYKQDSKKFLKIMFSYNNKELIINETVPNRFSPKSPDKAHLNLHINSLELGDSAVYFCASSRSDRDVEELFFGSGTQLSVL.

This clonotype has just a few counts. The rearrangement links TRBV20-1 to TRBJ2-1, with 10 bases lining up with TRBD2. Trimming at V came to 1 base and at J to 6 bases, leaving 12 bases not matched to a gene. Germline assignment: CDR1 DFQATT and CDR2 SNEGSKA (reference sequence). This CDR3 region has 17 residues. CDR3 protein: CSARGGLAGAHINEQFF. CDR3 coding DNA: TGCAGTGCTAGAGGGGGCCTAGCGGGAGCCCACATCAATGAGCAGTTCTTC.

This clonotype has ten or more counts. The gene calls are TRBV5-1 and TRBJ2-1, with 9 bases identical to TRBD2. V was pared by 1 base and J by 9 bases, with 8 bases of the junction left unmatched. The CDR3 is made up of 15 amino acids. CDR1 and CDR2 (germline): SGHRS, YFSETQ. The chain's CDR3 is CASSLLAGEKGEQFF. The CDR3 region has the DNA TGCGCCAGCAGCTTGTTAGCGGGAGAAAAAGGTGAGCAGTTCTTC.

The CDR3 loop reads CASSLVIGQGEKLFF. The CDR3, as DNA: TGTGCCAGCAGCTTAGTAATTGGACAGGGTGAAAAACTGTTTTTT. V is TRBV11-3 and J is TRBJ1-4; 8 bases fit TRBD1. Trimming removed 1 base from V and 7 bases from J; junction bases left unmatched: 5. The CDR3 extends over 15 amino acids. CDR1 is SGHNT, CDR2 YENEEA, per germline.

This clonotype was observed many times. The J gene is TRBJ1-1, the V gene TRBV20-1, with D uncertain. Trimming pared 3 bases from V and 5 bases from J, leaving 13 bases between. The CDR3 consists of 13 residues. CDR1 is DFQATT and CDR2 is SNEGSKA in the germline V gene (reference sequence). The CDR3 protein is CSARGKRETEAFF. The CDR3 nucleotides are TGCAGTGCTAGGGGCAAAAGAGAGACTGAAGCTTTCTTT.

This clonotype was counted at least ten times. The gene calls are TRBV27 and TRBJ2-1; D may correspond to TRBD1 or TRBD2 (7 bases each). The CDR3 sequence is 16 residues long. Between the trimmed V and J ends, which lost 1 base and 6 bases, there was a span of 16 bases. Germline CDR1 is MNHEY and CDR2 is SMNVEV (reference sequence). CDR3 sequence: CASSLYPQGGINEQFF. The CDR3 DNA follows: TGTGCCAGCAGTTTATACCCCCAGGGGGGGATCAATGAGCAGTTCTTC.

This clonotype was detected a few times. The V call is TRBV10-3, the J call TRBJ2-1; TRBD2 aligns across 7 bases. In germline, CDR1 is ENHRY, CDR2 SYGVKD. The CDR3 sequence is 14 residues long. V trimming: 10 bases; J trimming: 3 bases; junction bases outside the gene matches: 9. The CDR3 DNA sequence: TGTGCCACAGCCGGGACTACGGACTACAATGAGCAGTTCTTC. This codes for CATAGTTDYNEQFF.

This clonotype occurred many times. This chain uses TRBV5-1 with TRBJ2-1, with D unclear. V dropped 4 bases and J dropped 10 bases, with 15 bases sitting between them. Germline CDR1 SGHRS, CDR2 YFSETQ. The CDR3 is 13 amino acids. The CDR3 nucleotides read TGCGCCAGCAGCCGTGATGCGGTCATCGAGCAGTTCTTC. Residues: CASSRDAVIEQFF.

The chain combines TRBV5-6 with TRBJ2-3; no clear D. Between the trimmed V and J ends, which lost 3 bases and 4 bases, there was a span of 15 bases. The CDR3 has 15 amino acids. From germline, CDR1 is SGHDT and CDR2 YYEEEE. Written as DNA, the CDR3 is TGTGCCAGCAGCTCATACCCGGAGTGGTCAGATACGCAGTATTTT. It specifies CASSSYPEWSDTQYF.

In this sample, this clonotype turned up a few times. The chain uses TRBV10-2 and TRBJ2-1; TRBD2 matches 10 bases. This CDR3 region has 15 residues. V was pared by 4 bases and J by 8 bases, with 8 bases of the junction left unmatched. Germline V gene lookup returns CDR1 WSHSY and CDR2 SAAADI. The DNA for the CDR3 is TGCGCCAGCAGTGTCCTAGCGGGGGCTTGGTATGAGCAGTTCTTC. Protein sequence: CASSVLAGAWYEQFF.

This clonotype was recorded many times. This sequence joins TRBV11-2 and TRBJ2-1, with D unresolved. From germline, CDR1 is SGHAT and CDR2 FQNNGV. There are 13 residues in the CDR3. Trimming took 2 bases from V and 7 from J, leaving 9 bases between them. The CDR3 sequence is CASSLSEVNEQFF. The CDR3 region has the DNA TGTGCCAGCAGCTTATCCGAGGTGAATGAGCAGTTCTTC.

CDR3 sequence: CASSQAPAGLFEQYF. The CDR3 coding sequence is TGCGCCAGCAGCCAAGCTCCAGCGGGACTGTTCGAGCAGTACTTC. The gene calls are TRBV4-1 and TRBJ2-7; 7 bases match TRBD2. V dropped 1 base and J dropped 6; count of bases not matched to a gene: 9. Germline CDR1 and CDR2: MGHRA and YSYEKL. The CDR3 totals 15 residues.

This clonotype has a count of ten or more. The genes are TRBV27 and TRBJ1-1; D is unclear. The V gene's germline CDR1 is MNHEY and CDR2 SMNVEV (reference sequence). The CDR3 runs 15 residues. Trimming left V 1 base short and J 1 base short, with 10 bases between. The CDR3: CASSLYGGPNTEAFF. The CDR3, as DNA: TGTGCCAGCAGTTTATATGGCGGTCCGAACACTGAAGCTTTCTTT.

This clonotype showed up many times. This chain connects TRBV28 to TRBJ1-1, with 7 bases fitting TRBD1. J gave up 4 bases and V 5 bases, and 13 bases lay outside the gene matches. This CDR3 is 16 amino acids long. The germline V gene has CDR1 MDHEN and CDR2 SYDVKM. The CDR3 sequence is CASSPPTGEMATEAFF. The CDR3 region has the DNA TGTGCCAGCAGTCCCCCCACAGGGGAGATGGCCACTGAAGCTTTCTTT.

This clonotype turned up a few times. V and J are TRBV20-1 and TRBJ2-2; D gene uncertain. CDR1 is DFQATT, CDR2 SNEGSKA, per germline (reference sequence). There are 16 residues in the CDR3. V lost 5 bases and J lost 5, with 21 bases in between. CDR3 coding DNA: TGCAGTGCTGCCCCTCATGGGCCCAAAGTGACCGGGGAGCTGTTTTTT. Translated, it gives CSAAPHGPKVTGELFF.

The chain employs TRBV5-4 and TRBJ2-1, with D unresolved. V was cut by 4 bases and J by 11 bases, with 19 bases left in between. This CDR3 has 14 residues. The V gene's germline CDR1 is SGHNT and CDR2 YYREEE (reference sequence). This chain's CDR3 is CASSRGSYNDKQFF. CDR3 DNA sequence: TGTGCCAGCAGCCGAGGCAGCTACAATGATAAGCAGTTCTTC.

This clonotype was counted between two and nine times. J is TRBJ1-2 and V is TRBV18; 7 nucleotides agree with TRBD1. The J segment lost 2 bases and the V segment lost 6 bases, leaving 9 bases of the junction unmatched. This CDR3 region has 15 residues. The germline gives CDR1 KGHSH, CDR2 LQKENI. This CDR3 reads CASSPDQGGNYGYTF. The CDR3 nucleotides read TGTGCCAGCTCTCCGGACCAGGGGGGAAACTATGGCTACACCTTC.

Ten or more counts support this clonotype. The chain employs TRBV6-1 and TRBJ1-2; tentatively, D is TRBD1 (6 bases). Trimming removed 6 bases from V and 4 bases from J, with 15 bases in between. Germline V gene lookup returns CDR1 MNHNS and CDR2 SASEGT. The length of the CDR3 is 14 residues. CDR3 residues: CASSPGATLYGYTF. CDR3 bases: TGTGCCAGCAGCCCAGGGGCTACCCTCTATGGCTACACCTTC.